The 21 T cell receptor beta chains listed next were all sequenced from one sample in a study of shared clonotypes between healthy human individuals. The method was immunoSEQ multiplex PCR; TCRdb's version includes in-frame clones alone and lacks a portion of them. The table has approximately 2,000,000 clones, about nine tenths seen once. Sequenced sample: naive CD4+ T cells from PBMCs. The subset denotes: CD45RA+ positively selected. These receptors were obtained from a man younger than 35 in good health. Some clones in this sample may be carry-over from other donors' samples.

The chain carries TRBV5-1 and TRBJ2-3; D tentatively fits TRBD1 or TRBD2 (5 bases each). The V end was cut by 0 bases, the J end by 3 bases, with 17 bases between. Germline CDR1 reads SGHRS; CDR2 reads YFSETQ. CDR3 length equals 17 residues. The CDR3, as DNA: TGCGCCAGCAGCTTGGCCCTTGGGGGTAGTGGGACAGATACGCAGTATTTT. Protein: CASSLALGGSGTDTQYF.

The V gene is TRBV9, the J gene TRBJ2-3; TRBD1 matches at 7 bases. V trimming: 4 bases; J trimming: 5 bases; junction bases outside the gene matches: 16. Germline CDR1 is SGDLS and CDR2 is YYNGEE. CDR3 length equals 17 residues. CDR3 DNA sequence: TGTGCCAGCAGCTTACGTCACGTTGAGGGGGCGAGAGATACGCAGTATTTT. Protein sequence: CASSLRHVEGARDTQYF.

The chain recombines TRBV7-8 with TRBJ1-1, with D tentatively TRBD1 (6 bases). Germline lookup yields CDR1 SGHVS and CDR2 FQNEAQ. The CDR3 is made up of 17 amino acids. The V end lost 6 bases, the J end lost 1 base, and 21 bases lay between the germline ends. CDR3 sequence: CASSETFGGRTNTEAFF. The CDR3 DNA follows: TGTGCCAGCAGTGAAACGTTCGGGGGGCGGACGAACACTGAAGCTTTCTTT.

This rearrangement joins TRBV5-1 to TRBJ2-3; 14 bases are shared with TRBD2. Germline CDR1 is SGHRS and CDR2 is YFSETQ. Losses at the gene ends were 0 bases for V and 4 bases for J; bases not matched to a gene: 10. The CDR3 is 19 amino acids. The CDR3: CASSLGPPGLAGVSDTQYF. CDR3 DNA sequence: TGCGCCAGCAGCTTGGGCCCCCCGGGACTAGCGGGAGTGTCAGATACGCAGTATTTT.

The CDR3 coding sequence is TGCGCCAGCAGCTTGGCCGGGAGCGCCTACTCCTACAATGAGCAGTTCTTC. Encoded protein: CASSLAGSAYSYNEQFF. V gene TRBV5-1 combines with J gene TRBJ2-1, with D maybe TRBD2 (6 bases). Trimming stripped 0 bases from V and 0 bases from J, with 13 bases between. This CDR3 is built from 17 residues. Germline V CDR1 and CDR2: SGHRS, YFSETQ. The entire variable domain, with the rest obtained from reference TRBV5-1 and TRBJ2-1, is as follows: KAGVTQTPRYLIKTRGQQVTLSCSPISGHRSVSWYQQTPGQGLQFLFEYFSETQRNKGNFPGRFSGRQFSNSRSEMNVSTLELGDSALYLCASSLAGSAYSYNEQFFGPGTRLTVL.

DNA for the CDR3: TGCAGCGTTGGAGTATGGGGAAAATTAATCGACGAGCAGTACTTC. It translates to CSVGVWGKLIDEQYF. V and J are TRBV29-1 and TRBJ2-7, with no clear D. The CDR3 contains 15 residues. The germline gives CDR1 SQVTM, CDR2 ANQGSEA. Trimming took 4 bases from V and 5 from J, leaving 21 bases between them.

The chain employs TRBV7-9 and TRBJ2-3; 11 positions agree with TRBD2. CDR1 SEHNR and CDR2 FQNEAQ come from the germline V gene (reference sequence). The CDR3 is 17 residues long. V shed 5 bases and J 0 bases; nucleotides not matched to a gene: 7. The chain's CDR3 is CASSARTSGYSTDTQYF. The CDR3, as DNA: TGTGCCAGCAGCGCCCGGACTAGCGGGTATAGCACAGATACGCAGTATTTT. Full variable domain (outside the CDR3, taken from reference TRBV7-9 and TRBJ2-3): DTGVSQNPRHKITKRGQNVTFRCDPISEHNRLYWYRQTLGQGPEFLTYFQNEAQLEKSRLLSDRFSAERPKGSFSTLEIQRTEQGDSAMYLCASSARTSGYSTDTQYFGPGTRLTVL.

As concerns this clone: Other DNA variants within this sample encode the same CDR3. The chain joins TRBV5-1 to TRBJ2-7; 11 bases fit TRBD2. The CDR3 sequence is 15 residues long. Losses at the gene ends were 4 bases for V and 1 base for J; bases not matched to a gene: 4. CDR1 is SGHRS and CDR2 is YFSETQ in the germline V gene. The CDR3 nucleotides read TGCGCCAGCAGCCTGGGACTAGCGGTATCCTACGAGCAGTACTTC. Translating gives CASSLGLAVSYEQYF. Combining the CDR3 with reference TRBV5-1 and TRBJ2-7 gives the whole variable domain KAGVTQTPRYLIKTRGQQVTLSCSPISGHRSVSWYQQTPGQGLQFLFEYFSETQRNKGNFPGRFSGRQFSNSRSEMNVSTLELGDSALYLCASSLGLAVSYEQYFGPGTRLTVT.

The chain carries TRBV2 and TRBJ2-6, with 7 bases identical to TRBD1. The CDR3 contains 19 residues. The germline V gene encodes CDR1 SNHLY and CDR2 FYNNEI. The J segment lost 0 bases and the V segment lost 2 bases, leaving 10 bases of the junction unmatched. In nucleotides, the CDR3 is TGTGCCAGCAGTGAAAGAGCAGGGACAGTGAGCTCTGGGGCCAACGTCCTGACTTTC. It is translated as CASSERAGTVSSGANVLTF.

The rearrangement uses TRBV15 and TRBJ2-3; D may be TRBD1 or TRBD2 (5 bases each). The CDR3 extends over 20 amino acids. Germline V lookup: CDR1 LNHNV, CDR2 YYDKDF (reference sequence). The ends were cut back, 1 base at V and 0 bases at J, with 23 bases in the middle. The CDR3 coding sequence is TGTGCCACCAGCAGAGGTCTCTCTTGGGGGATTGGATCTAGCACAGATACGCAGTATTTT. It is translated as CATSRGLSWGIGSSTDTQYF.

The chain recombines TRBV7-3 with TRBJ2-1; no clear D. Germline V gene sequence: CDR1 SGHTA, CDR2 FQGTGA. The CDR3 is 15 residues long. V was pared by 5 bases and J by 7 bases, with 18 bases between. The CDR3 reads CASSVFNLPPNEQFF. The CDR3 DNA reads TGTGCCAGCAGCGTCTTCAACCTCCCTCCGAATGAGCAGTTCTTC.

The chain combines TRBV9 with TRBJ2-2, with TRBD2 identical over 7 bases. J lost 4 bases, V lost 0 bases, and 6 bases had no gene match. The CDR3 extends over 16 amino acids. CDR1 and CDR2 (germline): SGDLS, YYNGEE. This CDR3 is CASSVDPGLVTGELFF. Written as DNA, the CDR3 is TGTGCCAGCAGCGTAGATCCAGGACTAGTCACCGGGGAGCTGTTTTTT.

This chain links TRBV5-4 with TRBJ2-7, with TRBD1 as a possible D gene (5 bases). The CDR3 length is 14 residues. Germline lookup yields CDR1 SGHNT and CDR2 YYREEE (reference sequence). Deletions cut 4 bases from V and 3 bases from J, with 14 bases between. The CDR3: CASSGPGHNYEQYF. CDR3 sequence (DNA): TGTGCCAGCAGCGGGCCCGGACATAACTACGAGCAGTACTTC. Combining the CDR3 with reference TRBV5-4 and TRBJ2-7 gives the whole variable domain ETGVTQSPTHLIKTRGQQVTLRCSSQSGHNTVSWYQQALGQGPQFIFQYYREEENGRGNFPPRFSGLQFPNYSSELNVNALELDDSALYLCASSGPGHNYEQYFGPGTRLTVT.

The genes are TRBV9 and TRBJ2-1; 8 nucleotides line up with TRBD1. V lost 0 bases to trimming and J lost 8 bases; unmatched junction nucleotides: 7. The CDR3 contains 15 residues. Per the germline V gene, CDR1 is SGDLS and CDR2 is YYNGEE. CDR3 nucleotides: TGTGCCAGCAGCGTAGCGAGGACAGGGTACGATGAGCAGTTCTTC. It is translated as CASSVARTGYDEQFF.

The rearrangement joins TRBV9 to TRBJ2-1; possible D gene TRBD2, 6 bases. The CDR3 length is 13 residues. Germline lookup yields CDR1 SGDLS and CDR2 YYNGEE. V was cut by 7 bases and J by 4 bases, with 12 bases left in between. The CDR3 bases are TGTGCCAGCGGGACGGGGGAATACAATGAGCAGTTCTTC. The encoded protein is CASGTGEYNEQFF. The full variable domain, its missing parts supplied by reference TRBV9 and TRBJ2-1, is DSGVTQTPKHLITATGQRVTLRCSPRSGDLSVYWYQQSLDQGLQFLIQYYNGEERAKGNILERFSAQQFPDLHSELNLSSLELGDSALYFCASGTGEYNEQFFGPGTRLTVL.

This chain joins TRBV11-1 and TRBJ2-7; tentatively, D is TRBD2 (6 bases). The CDR3 contains 15 residues. CDR1 and CDR2 (germline): SGHAT, FQDESV (reference sequence). V was trimmed by 5 bases and J by 1 base, leaving 15 bases between them. In nucleotides, the CDR3 is TGTGCCAGCAGCGCCCCCGGGGGAGTTTCCTACGAGCAGTACTTC. Its translation: CASSAPGGVSYEQYF. Drawing the rest from reference TRBV11-1 and TRBJ2-7, the complete variable domain is EAEVAQSPRYKITEKSQAVAFWCDPISGHATLYWYRQILGQGPELLVQFQDESVVDDSQLPKDRFSAERLKGVDSTLKIQPAELGDSAMYLCASSAPGGVSYEQYFGPGTRLTVT.

J is TRBJ2-1 and V is TRBV10-1; the match to TRBD2 covers 7 bases. Trimming took 4 bases from V and 10 from J; bases not matched to a gene: 4. Germline V CDR1 and CDR2: WNHNN, SYGVQD (reference sequence). This CDR3 region has 12 residues. CDR3 protein: CASSGPGGEQFF. DNA of the CDR3: TGCGCCAGCAGTGGTCCGGGGGGAGAGCAGTTCTTC.

The chain uses TRBV14 and TRBJ2-2; D not resolved. Trimming took off 4 bases at V and 2 bases at J, with 11 bases between the two ends. Looked up from germline, CDR1 is SGHDN and CDR2 is FVKESK. The CDR3 runs 15 residues. CDR3 region: CASSPTLRNTGELFF. The CDR3 nucleotides are TGTGCCAGCAGCCCGACTCTCCGTAACACCGGGGAGCTGTTTTTT.

This clone was picked up one time. This chain connects TRBV2 to TRBJ2-5, with TRBD2 identical over 11 bases. V trimming: 6 bases; J trimming: 9 bases; junction bases outside the gene matches: 12. This CDR3 contains 15 residues. Germline values: CDR1 SNHLY, CDR2 FYNNEI. CDR3 sequence (DNA): TGTGCCAGCAGGGGCGGGACTAGCGGTCCGGGGTCCCAGTACTTC. It codes for CASRGGTSGPGSQYF.

CDR3 in DNA: TGTGCCAGCAGACCCAGACTAGCGGAAGAGACCCAGTACTTC. This gives the protein CASRPRLAEETQYF. The chain links TRBV28 to TRBJ2-5, with TRBD2 matching 9 bases. V dropped 6 bases and J dropped 3; count of bases not matched to a gene: 5. This CDR3 spans 14 amino acids. Germline V gives CDR1 MDHEN, CDR2 SYDVKM.

V gene TRBV27 combines with J gene TRBJ2-7; a possible D gene is TRBD2 (5 bases). The length of the CDR3 is 10 residues. V dropped 10 bases and J dropped 9 bases, with 13 bases sitting between them. The germline CDR1 and CDR2 sequences are MNHEY and SMNVEV (reference sequence). For the CDR3, the DNA is TGTGCCACGGGAACTACTGGGCAGTACTTC. This gives the protein CATGTTGQYF.